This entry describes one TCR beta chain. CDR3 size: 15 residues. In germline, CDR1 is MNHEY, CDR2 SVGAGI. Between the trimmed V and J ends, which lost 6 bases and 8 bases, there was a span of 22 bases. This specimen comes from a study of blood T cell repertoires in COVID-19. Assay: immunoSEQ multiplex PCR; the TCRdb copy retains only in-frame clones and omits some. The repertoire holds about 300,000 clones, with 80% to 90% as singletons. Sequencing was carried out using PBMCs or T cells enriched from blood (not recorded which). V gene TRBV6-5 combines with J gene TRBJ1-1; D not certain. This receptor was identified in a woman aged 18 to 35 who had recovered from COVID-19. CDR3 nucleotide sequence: TGTGCCAGCAGCTATACCGGGTCTATCCCCCCCGAAGCTTTCTTT. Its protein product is CASSYTGSIPPEAFF.